The 31 T cell receptor beta chains reported below all come from one sample, sequenced in a study of blood T cell repertoires in COVID-19 (dated by TCRdb to the early 2020s). Libraries were built with the immunoSEQ multiplex PCR assay. Sourced from immuneACCESS, this table was stored by TCRdb with only in-frame sequences that have V and J called. A share of the clones is absent; for the studies checked, an unresolved V gene accounts for under half, and the remainder has no known explanation. This sample lists over 200,000 clones; approximately 85% were detected once. The ten largest clones represent over 1.5% of the sample. The sample consisted of PBMCs or T cells enriched from blood (not recorded which). These receptors all come from a woman in her 50s who had recovered from COVID-19.

The chain uses TRBV11-1 and TRBJ2-3; D perhaps matches TRBD1 (6 bases). The V end lost 4 bases, the J end lost 2 bases, and 13 bases lay between the germline ends. The CDR3 is 15 residues long. Germline V gives CDR1 SGHAT, CDR2 FQDESV (reference sequence). The CDR3 loop is CASSSIGGLTDTQYF. Written as DNA, the CDR3 is TGTGCCAGCAGCTCTATAGGGGGTCTCACAGATACGCAGTATTTT.

The chain is built from TRBV19 and TRBJ1-2, with 7 bases fitting TRBD1. Trimming cost V 7 bases and J 5 bases; bases outside gene matches: 16. The CDR3 runs 16 residues. Germline V gene sequence: CDR1 LNHDA, CDR2 SQIVND (reference sequence). In nucleotides, the CDR3 is TGTGCCAGTACCCCGACAGGGAACCTGCGGGGATATGGCTACACCTTC. It is translated as CASTPTGNLRGYGYTF.

This chain uses TRBV4-2 with TRBJ2-7; TRBD1 agrees at 9 bases. The CDR3 contains 18 residues. Trimming at V came to 1 base and at J to 3 bases, leaving 13 bases not matched to a gene. CDR1 and CDR2 (germline): LGHNA, YNFKEQ. In DNA form, the CDR3 reads TGTGCCAGCAGCCAAGGGCACGGTAGGCTGACAGGGGGCTACGAGCAGTACTTC. Its protein is CASSQGHGRLTGGYEQYF.

J is TRBJ1-5 and V is TRBV6-5; the D is unclear. V was cut by 6 bases and J by 4 bases, with 13 bases left in between. CDR1 and CDR2 from the germline V gene are MNHEY and SVGAGI. This CDR3 is 14 amino acids long. The CDR3 DNA follows: TGTGCCAGCAGCGACATCAATTATAATCAGCCCCAGCATTTT. Its translation: CASSDINYNQPQHF.

The rearrangement joins TRBV9 to TRBJ1-4; D unclear. The CDR3 extends over 14 amino acids. The germline V gene has CDR1 SGDLS and CDR2 YYNGEE. V was trimmed by 4 bases and J by 5 bases, leaving 12 bases between them. CDR3 loop: CASSYDTINEKLFF. CDR3 DNA: TGTGCCAGCAGCTATGACACCATAAATGAAAAACTGTTTTTT. The whole variable domain, remainder taken from reference TRBV9 and TRBJ1-4, is DSGVTQTPKHLITATGQRVTLRCSPRSGDLSVYWYQQSLDQGLQFLIQYYNGEERAKGNILERFSAQQFPDLHSELNLSSLELGDSALYFCASSYDTINEKLFFGSGTQLSVL.

The rearrangement joins TRBV19 to TRBJ1-1; TRBD1 matches 7 bases. Germline-derived CDR1 and CDR2 are LNHDA and SQIVND (reference sequence). The CDR3 extends over 14 amino acids. The V segment lost 6 bases and the J segment 4 bases; nucleotides outside the gene matches: 8. For the CDR3, the DNA is TGTGCCAGTAGCTACAGGGGAGGTAGCACTGAAGCTTTCTTT. Translated, it gives CASSYRGGSTEAFF.

This rearrangement joins TRBV18 to TRBJ1-6, with 7 bases lining up with TRBD1. The CDR3 extends over 14 amino acids. V shed 3 bases, J shed 10 bases, and the junction held 6 bases outside the gene matches. Per the germline V gene, CDR1 is KGHSH and CDR2 is LQKENI. Here the CDR3 DNA reads TGTGCCAGCTCACCCCGGGACAGTATCTCACCCCTCCACTTT. Its protein is CASSPRDSISPLHF.

The chain is built from TRBV3-1 (or the pseudogene TRBV3-2) and TRBJ1-6; D is possibly TRBD1 (5 bases). CDR1 is LGHDT, CDR2 YNNKEL, per germline (reference sequence). This CDR3 spans 14 amino acids. Trimming took off 4 bases at V and 10 bases at J, with 14 bases between the two ends. CDR3 sequence reads: CASSPSQGRSPLHF. The CDR3 DNA sequence: TGTGCCAGCAGCCCTTCCCAGGGAAGGTCACCCCTCCACTTT.

This clone was seen once. J is TRBJ2-3 and V is TRBV11-2; TRBD2 might be the D (6 bases). The CDR3 runs to 13 residues. Germline lookup yields CDR1 SGHAT and CDR2 FQNNGV. The V end was cut by 3 bases, the J end by 5 bases, with 9 bases between. CDR3 sequence (DNA): TGTGCCAGCAGCTTGGGGGGTATAGATACGCAGTATTTT. Its translation: CASSLGGIDTQYF.

Comments on this clone: Other DNA sequences of this sample code for an identical CDR3. The rearrangement links TRBV5-1 to TRBJ1-1; D might be TRBD1 (6 bases). CDR3 length: 15 residues. V was shortened by 2 bases and J by 0 bases, with 11 bases between the two germline ends. Germline-derived CDR1 and CDR2 are SGHRS and YFSETQ. CDR3 region: CASSFSGAMNTEAFF. In nucleotides, the CDR3 is TGCGCCAGCAGCTTTTCAGGGGCTATGAACACTGAAGCTTTCTTT.

The V and J genes are TRBV10-1 and TRBJ2-1; a possible D gene is TRBD2 (5 bases). V lost 3 bases and J lost 7, with 7 bases in between. This CDR3 has 12 residues. Looked up from germline, CDR1 is WNHNN and CDR2 is SYGVQD (reference sequence). CDR3 in amino acids: CASSERENEQFF. As DNA, the CDR3 is TGCGCCAGCAGTGAAAGGGAGAATGAGCAGTTCTTC.

J is TRBJ1-2 and V is TRBV3-1 (or the pseudogene TRBV3-2); 8 bases fit TRBD1. This CDR3 has 16 amino acids. V shed 2 bases, J shed 1 base, and the junction held 6 bases outside the gene matches. Germline CDR1 reads LGHDT; CDR2 reads YNNKEL (reference sequence). CDR3 sequence: CASSQTTGASNYGYTF. The CDR3 coding sequence is TGTGCCAGCAGCCAAACGACAGGGGCTAGTAACTATGGCTACACCTTC.

This clone was counted a few times. The chain is built from TRBV19 and TRBJ2-7; 9 bases match TRBD1. J was trimmed by 5 bases and V by 6 bases; bases with no gene match: 8. Germline lookup yields CDR1 LNHDA and CDR2 SQIVND (reference sequence). The CDR3 consists of 14 residues. The CDR3 nucleotides read TGTGCCAGTAGACCCGGGACAGGGAGTCACGAGCAGTACTTC. This encodes CASRPGTGSHEQYF.

The rearrangement links TRBV9 to TRBJ1-1; 9 bases map to TRBD1. The germline gives CDR1 SGDLS, CDR2 YYNGEE. Trimming cost V 2 bases and J 4 bases; bases outside gene matches: 3. The CDR3 has 14 residues. CDR3: CASSVSTGGTEAFF. The CDR3 nucleotides read TGTGCCAGCAGCGTTTCGACAGGGGGCACTGAAGCTTTCTTT.

This clone was picked up one time. V and J are TRBV2 and TRBJ1-5; TRBD1 agrees at 9 bases. This CDR3 is built from 15 residues. With V trimmed by 5 bases and J by 1 base, 3 bases remained unmatched. Germline CDR1 is SNHLY and CDR2 is FYNNEI. CDR3 loop: CASSKGQGSNQPQHF. As DNA, the CDR3 is TGTGCCAGCAGTAAGGGACAGGGAAGCAATCAGCCCCAGCATTTT. The variable domain in full, with the rest retrieved from reference TRBV2 and TRBJ1-5, is EPEVTQTPSHQVTQMGQEVILRCVPISNHLYFYWYRQILGQKVEFLVSFYNNEISEKSEIFDDQFSVERPDGSNFTLKIRSTKLEDSAMYFCASSKGQGSNQPQHFGDGTRLSIL.

This chain joins TRBV28 and TRBJ1-5, with 10 nucleotides matching TRBD1. Germline CDR1 is MDHEN and CDR2 is SYDVKM. CDR3 length: 16 residues. V shed 6 bases and J 1 base; nucleotides not matched to a gene: 6. The DNA for the CDR3 is TGTGCCAGCAGGGAGGACAGGGGGGGAAGCAATCAGCCCCAGCATTTT. Amino acids: CASREDRGGSNQPQHF.

On this clone: A junction boundary mismatches the germline segment, possibly from a read error. The CDR3 DNA follows: TGCGCCAGTAGCCACAGGACAGGGCAACTATGGAATTCACCCCTCCACTTT. The encoded protein is CASSHRTGQLWNSPLHF. The chain couples TRBV4-1 to TRBJ1-6, with 8 bases identical to TRBD1. This CDR3 has 17 residues. Germline V gene data show CDR1 as MGHRA and CDR2 as YSYEKL.

This chain uses TRBV28 with TRBJ2-7; 11 nucleotides match TRBD2. CDR1 is MDHEN and CDR2 is SYDVKM in the germline V gene. Trimming took 8 bases from V and 3 from J; bases not matched to a gene: 12. The CDR3 is made up of 16 amino acids. The CDR3 reads CASSEMGLADNYEQYF. The CDR3 DNA reads TGTGCCAGCTCTGAGATGGGACTAGCGGACAACTACGAGCAGTACTTC.

The J gene is TRBJ2-3, the V gene TRBV5-1; 7 bases are a match to TRBD1. The CDR3 covers 16 residues. The ends lost 4 bases at V and 2 bases at J; junction bases unmatched: 10. Germline-derived CDR1 and CDR2 are SGHRS and YFSETQ. CDR3 sequence reads: CASSLGQIPFTDTQYF. The CDR3 DNA reads as TGCGCCAGCAGCCTGGGACAGATCCCCTTCACAGATACGCAGTATTTT.

This chain uses TRBV24-1 with TRBJ2-1; 8 bases line up with TRBD2. Germline CDR1 and CDR2: KGHDR and SFDVKD. The junction had 8 bases not matched to a gene; V was cut back by 3 bases and J by 5 bases. The CDR3 has 16 amino acids. The CDR3 loop is CATSDNSGKWDNEQFF. The CDR3 DNA reads TGTGCCACCAGTGATAATAGCGGGAAATGGGACAATGAGCAGTTCTTC.

The V call is TRBV10-3, the J call TRBJ1-4; D gene ambiguous. The CDR3 spans 14 residues. Germline V gene sequence: CDR1 ENHRY, CDR2 SYGVKD. V lost 6 bases, J lost 8 bases, and 16 bases lay in between. The CDR3 loop is CAISLELSGEKLFF. DNA of the CDR3: TGTGCCATCAGCCTAGAGCTTTCTGGGGAAAAACTGTTTTTT.

This sequence joins TRBV18 and TRBJ2-7; no firm D call. This CDR3 region has 15 residues. Germline CDR1 reads KGHSH; CDR2 reads LQKENI. Trimming shortened V by 2 bases and J by 6 bases, and 17 bases separated the two germline ends. CDR3 sequence reads: CASSPRGATNSEQYF. The CDR3 DNA sequence: TGTGCCAGCTCACCAAGAGGCGCCACAAACTCCGAGCAGTACTTC.

The chain couples TRBV14 to TRBJ2-5; D is ambiguous. The germline gives CDR1 SGHDN, CDR2 FVKESK. The CDR3 runs to 18 residues. Trimming removed 0 bases from V and 2 bases from J, with 19 bases in between. CDR3 loop: CASSQETLRSTTQETQYF. The CDR3 bases are TGTGCCAGCAGCCAAGAAACCCTACGATCTACTACTCAAGAGACCCAGTACTTC.

The chain uses TRBV3-1 (or the pseudogene TRBV3-2) and TRBJ2-7; TRBD1 is a possible D gene (6 bases). This CDR3 is 16 amino acids long. Per the germline V gene, CDR1 is LGHDT and CDR2 is YNNKEL (reference sequence). V lost 1 base and J 1 base, leaving 14 bases between the germline ends. CDR3 bases: TGTGCCAGCAGCCAAGCCCCGGGACACCGATCCTACGAGCAGTACTTC. It translates to CASSQAPGHRSYEQYF.

The chain couples TRBV18 to TRBJ2-3; maybe TRBD2 (6 bases). The CDR3 consists of 16 residues. V lost 2 bases to trimming and J lost 1 base, with 13 bases between them. Germline CDR1 and CDR2: KGHSH and LQKENI. The CDR3 sequence: CASSPYGGAGTDTQYF. CDR3 in DNA: TGTGCCAGCTCACCATATGGCGGGGCGGGCACAGATACGCAGTATTTT.

This clone has just a few counts. The genes are TRBV5-6 and TRBJ2-7, with 11 bases aligning to TRBD2. V lost 2 bases and J lost 3; bases outside the gene matches: 1. The CDR3 length is 14 residues. Germline CDR1 reads SGHDT; CDR2 reads YYEEEE. The CDR3 is CASSLLAGVYEQYF. The CDR3 DNA is TGTGCCAGCAGCTTACTAGCGGGGGTCTACGAGCAGTACTTC.

The V and J genes are TRBV6-5 and TRBJ1-6; 8 nucleotides line up with TRBD1. J gave up 7 bases and V 2 bases, and 7 bases lay outside the gene matches. Germline CDR1 MNHEY, CDR2 SVGAGI. CDR3 length: 16 amino acids. The CDR3 is CASSYGQGAVNSPLHF. As DNA, the CDR3 is TGTGCCAGCAGTTACGGGCAGGGGGCGGTGAATTCACCCCTCCACTTT.

The rearrangement uses TRBV2 and TRBJ1-2; 7 bases map to TRBD1. With 2 bases clipped from V and 8 bases from J, the junction kept 8 bases outside the gene matches. The CDR3 length is 14 residues. Germline V lookup: CDR1 SNHLY, CDR2 FYNNEI. The CDR3 coding sequence is TGTGCCAGCAGTGAAATGGCGGGCAGGGGGGGCTACACCTTC. Translation: CASSEMAGRGGYTF.

The CDR3 region is CASSQVGTSGGRQETQYF. In DNA form, the CDR3 reads TGTGCCAGCAGCCAAGTTGGGACTAGCGGGGGACGCCAAGAGACCCAGTACTTC. The rearrangement links TRBV3-1 (or the pseudogene TRBV3-2) to TRBJ2-5; 14 bases agree with TRBD2. This CDR3 is built from 18 residues. With V trimmed by 1 base and J by 1 base, 5 bases remained unmatched. CDR1 and CDR2 from the germline V gene are LGHDT and YNNKEL (reference sequence).

The V gene is TRBV19, the J gene TRBJ2-4; 9 bases agree with TRBD1. The CDR3 loop spans 16 amino acids. V lost 3 bases to trimming and J lost 0 bases; unmatched junction nucleotides: 3. Germline loops: CDR1 LNHDA, CDR2 SQIVND (reference sequence). The CDR3 sequence: CASSIWTGVAKNIQYF. CDR3 nucleotides: TGTGCCAGTAGTATTTGGACAGGGGTAGCCAAAAACATTCAGTACTTC.

The chain carries TRBV2 and TRBJ1-2; 8 bases agree with TRBD1. The germline V gene has CDR1 SNHLY and CDR2 FYNNEI. This CDR3 spans 13 amino acids. The junction had 6 bases not matched to a gene; V was cut back by 4 bases and J by 8 bases. CDR3 loop: CASSVQGAQGYTF. The CDR3, as DNA: TGTGCCAGCAGTGTCCAGGGGGCGCAGGGCTACACCTTC. The variable domain in full, completed from reference TRBV2 and TRBJ1-2, reads EPEVTQTPSHQVTQMGQEVILRCVPISNHLYFYWYRQILGQKVEFLVSFYNNEISEKSEIFDDQFSVERPDGSNFTLKIRSTKLEDSAMYFCASSVQGAQGYTFGSGTRLTVV.